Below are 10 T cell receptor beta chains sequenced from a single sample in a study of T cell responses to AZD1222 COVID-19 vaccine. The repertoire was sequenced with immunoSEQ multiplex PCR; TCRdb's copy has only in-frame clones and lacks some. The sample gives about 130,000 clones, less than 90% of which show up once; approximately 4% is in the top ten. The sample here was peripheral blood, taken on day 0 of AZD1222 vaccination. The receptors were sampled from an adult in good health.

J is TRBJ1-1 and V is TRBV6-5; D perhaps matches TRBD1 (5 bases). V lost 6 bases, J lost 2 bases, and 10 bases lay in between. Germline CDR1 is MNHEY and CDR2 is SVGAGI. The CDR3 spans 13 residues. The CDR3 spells CASSKTVNTEAFF. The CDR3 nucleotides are TGTGCCAGCAGCAAGACAGTTAACACTGAAGCTTTCTTT.

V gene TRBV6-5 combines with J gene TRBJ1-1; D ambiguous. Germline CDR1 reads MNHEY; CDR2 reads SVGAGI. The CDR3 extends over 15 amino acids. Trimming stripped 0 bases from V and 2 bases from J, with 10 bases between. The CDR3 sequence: CASSYSIGANTEAFF. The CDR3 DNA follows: TGTGCCAGCAGTTACTCGATCGGCGCAAACACTGAAGCTTTCTTT.

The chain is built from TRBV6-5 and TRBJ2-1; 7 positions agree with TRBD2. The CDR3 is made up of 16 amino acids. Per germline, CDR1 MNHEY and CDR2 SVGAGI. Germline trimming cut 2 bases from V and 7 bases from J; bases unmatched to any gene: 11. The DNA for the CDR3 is TGTGCCAGCAGTTACATGAGGGCTAGCGGAGGGAATGAGCAGTTCTTC. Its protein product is CASSYMRASGGNEQFF.

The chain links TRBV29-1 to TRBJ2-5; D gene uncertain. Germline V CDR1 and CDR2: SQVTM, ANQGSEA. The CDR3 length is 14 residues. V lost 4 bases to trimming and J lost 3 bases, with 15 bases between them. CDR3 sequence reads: CSVGHRLMKETQYF. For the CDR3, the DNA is TGCAGCGTTGGCCATAGGCTAATGAAAGAGACCCAGTACTTC.

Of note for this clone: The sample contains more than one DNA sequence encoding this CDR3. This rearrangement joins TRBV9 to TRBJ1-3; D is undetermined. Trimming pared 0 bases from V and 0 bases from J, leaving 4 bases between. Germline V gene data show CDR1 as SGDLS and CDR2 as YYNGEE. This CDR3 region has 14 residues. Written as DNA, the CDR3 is TGTGCCAGCAGCGTAGCGGGCTCTGGAAACACCATATATTTT. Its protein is CASSVAGSGNTIYF.

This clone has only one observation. The CDR3 region has the DNA TGTGCCAGCAGCCCAAGCGGAGCGAACACTGAAGCTTTCTTT. It translates to CASSPSGANTEAFF. This chain uses TRBV3-1 (or the pseudogene TRBV3-2) with TRBJ1-1; D is uncertain. The ends were cut back, 4 bases at V and 1 base at J, with 10 bases in the middle. Germline CDR1 LGHDT, CDR2 YNNKEL (reference sequence). This CDR3 has 14 residues.

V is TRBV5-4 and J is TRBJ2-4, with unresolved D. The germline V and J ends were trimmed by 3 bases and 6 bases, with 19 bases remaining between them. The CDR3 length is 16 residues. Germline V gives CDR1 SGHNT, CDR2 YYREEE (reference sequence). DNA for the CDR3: TGTGCCAGCAGCTCCCTAAATACAGCGTCTGGAAACATTCAGTACTTC. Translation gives CASSSLNTASGNIQYF.

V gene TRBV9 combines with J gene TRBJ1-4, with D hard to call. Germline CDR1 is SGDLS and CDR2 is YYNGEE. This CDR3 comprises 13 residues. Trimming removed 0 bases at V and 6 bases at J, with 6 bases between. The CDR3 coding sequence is TGTGCCAGCAGCGTAGAGCCGGATGAAAAACTGTTTTTT. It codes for CASSVEPDEKLFF.

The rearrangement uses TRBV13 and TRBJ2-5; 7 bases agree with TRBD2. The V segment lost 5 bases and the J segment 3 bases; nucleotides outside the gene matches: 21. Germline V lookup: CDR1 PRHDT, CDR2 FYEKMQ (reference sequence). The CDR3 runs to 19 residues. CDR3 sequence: CASSPGEGGASGGEETQYF. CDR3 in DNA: TGTGCCAGCAGCCCGGGGGAGGGTGGGGCATCCGGAGGCGAAGAGACCCAGTACTTC.

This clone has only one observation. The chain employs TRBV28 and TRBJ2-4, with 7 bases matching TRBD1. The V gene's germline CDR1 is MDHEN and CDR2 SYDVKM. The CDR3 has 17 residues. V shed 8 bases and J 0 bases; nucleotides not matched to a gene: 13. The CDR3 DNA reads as TGTGCCAGCTGCCAGACGGGACAGAATATAGCCAAAAACATTCAGTACTTC. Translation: CASCQTGQNIAKNIQYF.